This T cell receptor beta chain is drawn from a study of blood T cell repertoires in COVID-19. Whole-study context: Donors in the United States, Italy and Spain gave samples during acute or convalescent COVID-19. T cells, B-cell-depleted T cells, or PBMCs provided the cDNA or gDNA that served as material.

Per the authors' pipeline: Estimated nucleated cell counts came from reference gene primer amplification. TCRdb keeps only in-frame clones here, not all; method: immunoSEQ multiplex PCR. The D gene and trimming were derived from the DNA, and the V and J assignments and clone size from that table. The data show approximately 260,000 clones, 79% seen once. V was pared by 5 bases and J by 2 bases, with 19 bases between. The CDR3 runs 17 residues. CDR1 and CDR2 from the germline V gene are MDHEN and SYDVKM. The clonotype was recovered from a woman aged 40 to 50 with active or convalescent COVID-19. This chain joins TRBV28 and TRBJ1-5, with a possible D match to TRBD1 (5 bases). Input material: peripheral blood. CDR3 bases: TGTGCCAGCAGTCCGCACCCCCAGGGAGGCGGCAATCAGCCCCAGCATTTT. Translated, it gives CASSPHPQGGGNQPQHF.